One and the same sample provided the 6 T cell receptor beta chains below, sequenced in a study of T-cell memory formation after mild COVID-19. A single record per CDR3 protein comes from TCRdb applying MiXCR to the 5' RACE reads. The sample yields approximately 410,000 distinct CDR3 sequences, less than 25% seen once. Sequenced material: PBMCs or a T cell subset sorted from them (not recorded which). All receptors derive from an adult woman who had mild COVID-19 (a few samples of this study predate the infection). Cell type and time point are not known.

This clonotype appeared a few times. J is TRBJ2-1 and V is TRBV29-1, with a possible D match to TRBD2 (6 bases). The CDR3 contains 12 residues. Germline V lookup: CDR1 SQVTM, CDR2 ANQGSEA. V was trimmed by 5 bases and J by 7 bases, leaving 12 bases between them. The CDR3 is CSVRTRGNEQFF. The DNA of the CDR3 is TGCAGCGTTCGGACCCGGGGGAATGAGCAGTTCTTC.

This clonotype was seen only a few times. The rearrangement joins TRBV4-1 to TRBJ1-5, with TRBD1 identical over 8 bases. J lost 7 bases, V lost 4 bases, and 6 bases had no gene match. Germline CDR1 and CDR2: MGHRA and YSYEKL. The CDR3 is 14 residues long. CDR3 region: CASSRGQGPQPQHF. CDR3 DNA sequence: TGCGCCAGCAGCCGTGGACAGGGCCCCCAGCCCCAGCATTTT.

A few counts support this clonotype. The rearrangement joins TRBV15 to TRBJ2-5; D is tentatively TRBD1 or TRBD2 (7 bases each). The CDR3 is made up of 17 amino acids. Germline assignment: CDR1 LNHNV and CDR2 YYDKDF (reference sequence). Trimming left V 1 base short and J 9 bases short, with 24 bases between. The DNA of the CDR3 is TGTGCCACCAGCAGAGGGGAGACGCGGGGGCGCCAGGGGGCCCAGTACTTC. Protein sequence: CATSRGETRGRQGAQYF. Full variable domain (remainder filled in from reference TRBV15 and TRBJ2-5): DAMVIQNPRYQVTQFGKPVTLSCSQTLNHNVMYWYQQKSSQAPKLLFHYYDKDFNNEADTPDNFQSRRPNTSFCFLDIRSPGLGDTAMYLCATSRGETRGRQGAQYFGPGTRLLVL.

This chain links TRBV24-1 with TRBJ2-7; the match to TRBD2 covers 9 bases. This CDR3 spans 13 amino acids. Germline CDR1 is KGHDR and CDR2 is SFDVKD. Unmatched junction bases numbered 8, after V lost 9 bases and J lost 6 bases. The CDR3 DNA reads as TGTGCCACCCGTAAAGCGGGGGGAGGCGAGCAGTACTTC. Translation: CATRKAGGGEQYF.

This clonotype was detected only a few times. V usage is TRBV15 and J usage is TRBJ1-1; unclear D gene. Germline CDR1 and CDR2: LNHNV and YYDKDF (reference sequence). V lost 5 bases and J lost 3, with 16 bases in between. This CDR3 region has 15 residues. The CDR3 loop is CATSFGSPTDTEAFF. The DNA of the CDR3 is TGTGCCACCAGCTTCGGGTCCCCGACCGACACTGAAGCTTTCTTT. Combining the CDR3 with reference TRBV15 and TRBJ1-1 gives the whole variable domain DAMVIQNPRYQVTQFGKPVTLSCSQTLNHNVMYWYQQKSSQAPKLLFHYYDKDFNNEADTPDNFQSRRPNTSFCFLDIRSPGLGDTAMYLCATSFGSPTDTEAFFGQGTRLTVV.

The chain links TRBV18 to TRBJ1-2, with a possible D match to TRBD1 (6 bases). V lost 0 bases and J lost 7, with 12 bases in between. The CDR3 runs to 14 residues. Germline V CDR1 and CDR2: KGHSH, LQKENI. The CDR3 here is CASSPPEGGSGYTF. For the CDR3, the DNA is TGTGCCAGCTCACCACCGGAGGGGGGCTCTGGCTACACCTTC.